Listed below are T cell receptor beta chains from one sample, sequenced in a study of cytomegalovirus exposure and HLA in healthy donors. Here immunoSEQ multiplex PCR was the method, and the copy in TCRdb shows in-frame clones only, minus some. The sample has tens of thousands of clones; over 55% are singletons. Source material: PBMCs. These receptor sequences come from a woman aged 45-65 years in good health and CMV-seropositive. The CDR3 runs from the conserved cysteine through the conserved F or W. The order of the fields is J gene, clone size, D gene, V gene, CDR3 protein, CDR3 DNA. A D gene is named only where the DNA matches it firmly. Only some rows state a clone size, as once, few, many or a class for expanded clones.

TRBJ1-1 | - | - | TRBV7-9 | CASSSARGGANTEAFF | TGTGCCAGCAGCTCCGCCCGCGGGGGGGCGAACACTGAAGCTTTCTTT
TRBJ2-5 | few | TRBD1 | TRBV2 | CASSRAGTDPGETQYF | TGTGCCAGCAGTCGCGCCGGGACAGACCCAGGGGAGACCCAGTACTTC
TRBJ1-1 | - | - | TRBV13 | CASSPEHVNTEAFF | TGTGCCAGCAGCCCCGAACACGTGAACACTGAAGCTTTCTTT
TRBJ1-2 | - | TRBD1 | TRBV6-5 | CATCTGTGGRGYTF | TGTGCCACCTGCACCGGGACAGGGGGCCGTGGCTACACCTTC
TRBJ1-1 | - | TRBD1 | TRBV6-5 | CASRAGGTEAFF | TGTGCCAGCAGGGCAGGGGGCACTGAAGCTTTCTTT
TRBJ2-1 | - | TRBD2 | TRBV6-5 | CASKPSGGSHEQFF | TGTGCCAGCAAGCCTAGCGGGGGGTCACATGAGCAGTTCTTC
TRBJ1-5 | - | TRBD1 | TRBV2 | CASRETGPTQPQHF | TGTGCCAGCAGAGAGACAGGGCCCACTCAGCCCCAGCATTTT
TRBJ2-7 | few | - | TRBV2 | CASSDRLSYEQYF | TGTGCCAGCAGTGACAGGCTCTCCTACGAGCAGTACTTC
TRBJ1-4 | - | - | TRBV5-1 | CASSPDGRSTNEKLFF | TGCGCCAGCAGCCCGGACGGGAGATCAACTAATGAAAAACTGTTTTTT
TRBJ2-2 | few | TRBD1 | TRBV7-3 | CASSQWDRGAGELFF | TGTGCCAGCAGCCAATGGGACAGGGGAGCCGGGGAGCTGTTTTTT
TRBJ1-6 | - | TRBD1 | TRBV30 | CASEQGKNSPLHF | TGTGCCTCGGAACAGGGGAAAAATTCACCCCTCCACTTT
TRBJ2-2 | - | - | TRBV4-2 | CASSRANTGELFF | TGTGCCAGCAGCCGGGCAAACACCGGGGAGCTGTTTTTT
TRBJ2-7 | - | TRBD2 | TRBV7-2 | CASSLGLAGYEQYF | TGTGCCAGCAGCTTAGGGCTAGCGGGTTACGAGCAGTACTTC
TRBJ2-1 | - | TRBD2 | TRBV25-1 | CASSESGGWDEQFF | TGTGCCAGCAGTGAAAGCGGGGGGTGGGATGAGCAGTTCTTC
TRBJ1-1 | few | - | TRBV5-5 | CASSIRDTEAFF | TGTGCCAGCAGCATCAGGGACACGGAAGCTTTCTTT
TRBJ1-1 | few | TRBD1 | TRBV29-1 | CSVGQGAEAFF | TGCAGCGTGGGACAGGGCGCTGAAGCTTTCTTT
TRBJ2-7 | once | TRBD1 | TRBV9 | CASSVGTGGVYEQYF | TGTGCCAGCAGCGTAGGGACAGGGGGCGTCTACGAGCAGTACTTC
TRBJ2-2 | - | TRBD2 | TRBV29-1 | CSVPAAGVTNTGELFF | TGCAGCGTCCCGGCGGCGGGGGTTACGAACACCGGGGAGCTGTTTTTT
TRBJ1-4 | - | - | TRBV5-1 | CASSTAVLQGGGEKLFF | TGCGCCAGCAGCACTGCGGTATTACAGGGCGGAGGTGAAAAACTGTTTTTT
TRBJ2-7 | - | TRBD1 | TRBV7-9 | CASSPGDGTGYEQYF | TGTGCCAGCAGTCCCGGAGACGGGACAGGGTACGAGCAGTACTTC
TRBJ1-5 | - | - | TRBV28 | CASSLQGGQPQHF | TGTGCCAGCAGTTTGCAGGGAGGTCAGCCCCAGCATTTT
TRBJ2-3 | few | TRBD2 | TRBV9 | CASSPRTAGGHTQYF | TGTGCCAGCAGCCCAAGGACGGCGGGGGGCCATACGCAGTATTTT
TRBJ1-4 | few | - | TRBV14 | CASSHQGRVNEKLFF | TGTGCCAGCAGCCATCAGGGGCGAGTGAATGAAAAACTGTTTTTT
TRBJ2-1 | - | TRBD1 | TRBV7-8 | CASSLARRGLNEQFF | TGTGCCAGCAGCTTAGCGCGAAGGGGGCTAAATGAGCAGTTCTTC
TRBJ2-7 | - | - | TRBV27 | CASSLQGYNEQYF | TGTGCCAGCAGTTTACAGGGGTATAACGAGCAGTACTTC
TRBJ2-1 | - | TRBD2 | TRBV5-1 | CASRFRYSGGYNEQFF | TGCGCCAGCAGGTTCCGGTATAGCGGGGGCTACAATGAGCAGTTCTTC
TRBJ2-7 | - | TRBD1 | TRBV4-1 | CASSQDLDRTYFYEQYF | TGCGCCAGCAGCCAAGATTTGGACAGGACATATTTCTACGAGCAGTACTTC
TRBJ1-1 | - | TRBD1 | TRBV5-1 | CASSGRDRGYTEAFF | TGCGCCAGCAGCGGCCGGGACAGGGGTTACACTGAAGCTTTCTTT
TRBJ2-2 | - | TRBD2 | TRBV5-1 | CASSLYLAGGNTGELFF | TGCGCCAGCAGCTTGTATCTAGCGGGGGGAAACACCGGGGAGCTGTTTTTT
TRBJ1-4 | - | - | TRBV27 | CASSRRANEKLFF | TGTGCCAGCTCCAGGCGTGCTAATGAAAAACTGTTTTTT
TRBJ1-2 | - | TRBD1 | TRBV6-5 | CASRPPGQGKGYTF | TGTGCCAGCAGACCCCCGGGACAGGGGAAGGGCTACACCTTC
TRBJ2-7 | - | TRBD1 | TRBV5-1 | CASSPDRARDYEQYF | TGCGCCAGCAGCCCCGACAGGGCACGGGACTACGAGCAGTACTTC
TRBJ2-1 | few | TRBD2 | TRBV9 | CASSVGGESYNEQFF | TGTGCCAGCAGCGTTGGGGGGGAGTCCTACAATGAGCAGTTCTTC
TRBJ2-3 | - | TRBD2 | TRBV7-8 | CASSYTGGAADTQYF | TGTGCCAGCAGCTATACCGGGGGGGCAGCAGATACGCAGTATTTT
TRBJ2-5 | - | TRBD2 | TRBV9 | CASSVVGWGSGGGMETQYF | TGTGCCAGCAGCGTAGTCGGTTGGGGGAGCGGGGGGGGAATGGAGACCCAGTACTTC
TRBJ1-1 | - | TRBD1 | TRBV29-1 | CSVGRGQLTEAFF | TGCAGCGTTGGGAGGGGGCAACTCACTGAAGCTTTCTTT
TRBJ2-5 | - | - | TRBV9 | CASSDEGETQYF | TGTGCCAGCAGCGATGAGGGAGAGACCCAGTACTTC
TRBJ2-1 | - | TRBD1 | TRBV2 | CASKKGAIGNEQFF | TGTGCCAGCAAGAAGGGGGCAATCGGGAATGAGCAGTTCTTC
TRBJ1-2 | - | TRBD1 | TRBV18 | CASSPGQGNYGYTF | TGTGCCAGCTCACCAGGACAGGGGAACTATGGCTACACCTTC
TRBJ2-3 | - | TRBD2 | TRBV5-1 | CASSSGTSGGTDTQYF | TGCGCCAGCAGCTCCGGGACTAGCGGGGGCACAGATACGCAGTATTTT
TRBJ1-4 | - | TRBD1 | TRBV30 | CAGRTGSNEKLFF | TGTGCCGGCAGGACAGGGTCGAATGAAAAACTGTTTTTT
TRBJ1-1 | - | - | TRBV28 | CASSKRQLEAFF | TGTGCCAGCAGTAAAAGACAGCTTGAAGCTTTCTTT
TRBJ1-5 | - | - | TRBV7-3 | CASSLNGGPADQPQHF | TGTGCCAGCAGCTTAAACGGGGGGCCGGCCGATCAGCCCCAGCATTTT
TRBJ2-1 | - | TRBD2 | TRBV2 | CASRALTSGLGSDEQFF | TGTGCCAGCAGAGCGTTGACTAGCGGTCTGGGCAGCGATGAGCAGTTCTTC
TRBJ1-2 | once | - | TRBV28 | CASSLTAGFGYTF | TGTGCCAGCAGTTTAACGGCAGGGTTTGGCTACACCTTC
TRBJ2-5 | few | TRBD2 | TRBV7-3 | CASSSRDYETQYF | TGTGCCAGCAGCTCCCGGGACTATGAGACCCAGTACTTC
TRBJ1-2 | - | TRBD1 | TRBV6-5 | CASWGTGAAGYTF | TGTGCCAGCTGGGGGACAGGGGCCGCTGGCTACACCTTC
TRBJ2-5 | - | TRBD2 | TRBV28 | CASSARGGYQETQYF | TGTGCCAGCAGTGCCCGGGGGGGCTACCAAGAGACCCAGTACTTC
TRBJ2-5 | - | - | TRBV2 | CASISRSLETQYF | TGTGCCAGCATATCGAGATCCTTAGAGACCCAGTACTTC
TRBJ2-7 | - | TRBD2 | TRBV7-9 | CASSLSGVHYEQYF | TGTGCCAGCAGCTTAAGCGGGGTACACTACGAGCAGTACTTC
TRBJ2-1 | - | - | TRBV7-2 | CASSLSLGGKGEQFF | TGTGCCAGCAGCTTATCTCTGGGGGGAAAGGGTGAGCAGTTCTTC
TRBJ2-7 | few | - | TRBV27 | CASSSPDSSYEQYF | TGTGCCAGCAGTTCCCCGGACAGTTCCTACGAGCAGTACTTC
TRBJ1-1 | many | - | TRBV5-6 | CASSFNPRDTEAFF | TGTGCCAGCAGCTTTAACCCGAGGGACACTGAAGCTTTCTTT
TRBJ1-2 | - | TRBD1 | TRBV5-1 | CASSLAGTGVGYTF | TGCGCCAGCAGCTTGGCCGGGACAGGGGTCGGCTACACCTTC
TRBJ2-7 | - | - | TRBV2 | CASSVGDEQYF | TGTGCCAGCAGTGTGGGCGACGAGCAGTACTTC